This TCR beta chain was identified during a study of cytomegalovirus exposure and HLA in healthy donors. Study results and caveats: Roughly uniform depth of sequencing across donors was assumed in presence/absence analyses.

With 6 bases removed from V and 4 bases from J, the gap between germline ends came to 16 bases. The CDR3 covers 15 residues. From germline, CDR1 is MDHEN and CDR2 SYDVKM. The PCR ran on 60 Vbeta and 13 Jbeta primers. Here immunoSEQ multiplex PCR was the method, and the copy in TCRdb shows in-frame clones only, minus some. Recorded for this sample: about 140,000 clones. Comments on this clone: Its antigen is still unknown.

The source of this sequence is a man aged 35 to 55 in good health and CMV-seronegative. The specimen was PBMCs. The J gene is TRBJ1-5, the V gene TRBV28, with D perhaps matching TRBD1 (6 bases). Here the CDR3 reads CASRRQGTPNQPQHF. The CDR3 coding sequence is TGTGCCAGCAGGCGACAAGGGACACCAAATCAGCCCCAGCATTTT.